This is a list of T cell receptor beta chains from one sample in a study of cytomegalovirus exposure and HLA in healthy donors. TCRdb's table, derived via immunoSEQ multiplex PCR, lists solely in-frame clones and lacks some. The sample lists 100,000 to 150,000 clones; roughly nine tenths were seen once. The sample taken for sequencing was PBMCs. Receptors were obtained from a woman under 30 in good health and CMV-seronegative. CDR3s include the opening cysteine and the closing phenylalanine or tryptophan. D genes are given only for firm matches.

len: 16
v_gene: TRBV7-4
d_gene: .
j_gene: TRBJ1-1
CDR3aa: CASSFWSGKRYTEAFF
CDR3nt: TGTGCCAGCAGCTTTTGGAGTGGCAAGAGGTACACTGAAGCTTTCTTT

len: 12
v_gene: TRBV28
d_gene: .
j_gene: TRBJ1-1
CDR3aa: CASTTTGTEAFF
CDR3nt: TGTGCCAGCACCACCACAGGGACTGAAGCTTTCTTT

len: 16
v_gene: TRBV5-1
d_gene: TRBD1
j_gene: TRBJ1-2
CDR3aa: CASSFTNTGGRGGYTF
CDR3nt: TGCGCCAGCAGTTTCACTAATACAGGGGGCCGGGGTGGCTACACCTTC

len: 14
v_gene: TRBV7-9
d_gene: TRBD1
j_gene: TRBJ1-1
CDR3aa: CASSLDRTHTEAFF
CDR3nt: TGTGCCAGCAGCCTGGACAGGACCCACACTGAAGCTTTCTTT

len: 15
v_gene: TRBV6-1
d_gene: .
j_gene: TRBJ1-3
CDR3aa: CASGPGRNSGNTIYF
CDR3nt: TGTGCCAGCGGTCCAGGAAGAAACTCTGGAAACACCATATATTTT

len: 12
v_gene: TRBV5-6
d_gene: .
j_gene: TRBJ2-7
CDR3aa: CASSFATYEQYF
CDR3nt: TGTGCCAGCAGCTTTGCGACCTACGAGCAGTACTTC

len: 15
v_gene: TRBV4-1
d_gene: .
j_gene: TRBJ2-1
CDR3aa: CASSWGEPSYNEQFF
CDR3nt: TGCGCCAGCAGCTGGGGGGAACCCTCCTACAATGAGCAGTTCTTC

len: 17
v_gene: TRBV11-2
d_gene: TRBD2
j_gene: TRBJ2-1
CDR3aa: CASSQLAGGRPYNEQFF
CDR3nt: TGTGCCAGCAGCCAACTAGCGGGGGGGCGTCCCTACAATGAGCAGTTCTTC

len: 15
v_gene: TRBV5-1
d_gene: .
j_gene: TRBJ1-6
CDR3aa: CASSPLGRYNSPLHF
CDR3nt: TGCGCCAGCAGCCCCCTAGGCCGGTATAATTCACCCCTCCACTTT

len: 15
v_gene: TRBV21-1
d_gene: .
j_gene: TRBJ1-3
CDR3aa: CASSRRTVSGNTIYF
CDR3nt: TGTGCCAGCAGCCGACGAACAGTCTCTGGAAACACCATATATTTT

len: 15
v_gene: TRBV5-1
d_gene: TRBD1
j_gene: TRBJ2-7
CDR3aa: CASSLGQGGTYEQYF
CDR3nt: TGCGCCAGCAGCTTAGGACAGGGGGGGACCTACGAGCAGTACTTC